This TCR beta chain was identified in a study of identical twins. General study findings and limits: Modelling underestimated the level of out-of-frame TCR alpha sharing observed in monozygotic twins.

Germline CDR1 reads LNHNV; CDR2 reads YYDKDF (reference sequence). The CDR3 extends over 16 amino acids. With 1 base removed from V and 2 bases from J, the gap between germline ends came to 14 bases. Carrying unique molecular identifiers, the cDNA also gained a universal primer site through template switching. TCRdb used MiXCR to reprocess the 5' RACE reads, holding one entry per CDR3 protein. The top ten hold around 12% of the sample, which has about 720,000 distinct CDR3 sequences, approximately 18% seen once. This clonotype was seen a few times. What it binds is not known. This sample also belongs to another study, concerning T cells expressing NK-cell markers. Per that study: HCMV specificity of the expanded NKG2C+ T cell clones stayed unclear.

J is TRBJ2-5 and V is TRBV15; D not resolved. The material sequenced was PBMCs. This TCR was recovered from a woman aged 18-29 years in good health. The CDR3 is CATSRVAARPQETQYF. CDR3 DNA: TGTGCCACCAGCAGAGTTGCGGCCAGGCCACAAGAGACCCAGTACTTC.